Following are 32 T cell receptor beta chains from one sample sequenced in a study of T cell repertoires in cytomegalovirus infection (dated by TCRdb to about 2019). TCRdb lists the instrument as Illumina HiSeq 1500. TCRdb reran the public reads through fastp at Q25 and MiXCR, keeping productive beta chains. Each entry is one CDR3 protein sequence, shown with its most common DNA and genes. This sample is represented by around 330,000 distinct CDR3 sequences; under 20% of them were singletons. Together, the top ten hold about 12% of the sample. Sequencing input: PBMCs. These receptors came from a human donor in good health (CMV status not recorded). Some clones in this sample may be carry-over from other donors' samples.

The rearrangement links TRBV4-2 to TRBJ2-1; TRBD2 might be the D (6 bases). The V gene lost 0 bases and the J gene lost 3 bases, with 9 bases spanning the gap. Germline V gene sequence: CDR1 LGHNA, CDR2 YNFKEQ. This CDR3 region has 15 residues. The CDR3 loop reads CASSQDIGGYNEQFF. In DNA form, the CDR3 reads TGTGCCAGCAGCCAAGATATCGGGGGCTACAATGAGCAGTTCTTC.

The V call is TRBV12-3 or TRBV12-4, the J call TRBJ2-7; no definite D call. The V end lost 7 bases, the J end lost 9 bases, and 13 bases lay between the germline ends. The CDR3 spans 11 residues. Here the CDR3 DNA reads TGTGCCAGCACCAACCCCTTGGGGCAGTACTTC. Translating gives CASTNPLGQYF.

The rearrangement uses TRBV28 and TRBJ1-1; the match to TRBD1 covers 7 bases. The CDR3 sequence is 15 residues long. Looked up from germline, CDR1 is MDHEN and CDR2 is SYDVKM. V gave up 6 bases and J gave up 6 bases; unmatched junction bases: 13. The CDR3 bases are TGTGCCAGCAGGCCCGGGACAGTCGGCAACTCTGAAGCTTTCTTT. Translation gives CASRPGTVGNSEAFF.

The chain uses TRBV5-6 and TRBJ2-3, with 7 bases aligning to TRBD2. The CDR3 contains 12 residues. V lost 2 bases and J lost 10; bases outside the gene matches: 4. Germline CDR1 reads SGHDT; CDR2 reads YYEEEE. CDR3 coding DNA: TGTGCCAGCAGCTTTCAGCGGGGAGCGCAGTATTTT. Its translation is CASSFQRGAQYF.

The chain employs TRBV5-4 and TRBJ2-3; D is possibly TRBD1 (7 bases). The CDR3 length is 15 residues. Trimming left V 5 bases short and J 4 bases short, with 17 bases between. Germline V gene lookup returns CDR1 SGHNT and CDR2 YYREEE (reference sequence). The CDR3 coding sequence is TGTGCCAGCAGTTCGCAGGGGGGAATAGCAGATACGCAGTATTTT. Protein sequence: CASSSQGGIADTQYF.

This sequence joins TRBV15 and TRBJ2-3; TRBD1 might be the D (6 bases). Germline V gives CDR1 LNHNV, CDR2 YYDKDF (reference sequence). Trimming stripped 5 bases from V and 11 bases from J, with 14 bases between. The CDR3 contains 12 residues. In DNA form, the CDR3 reads TGTGCCACCAGCGGGTACAGGGCTGAGCAGTATTTT. Translating it yields CATSGYRAEQYF.

The chain combines TRBV4-1 with TRBJ1-4, with 11 bases fitting TRBD1. V shed 0 bases and J 5 bases; nucleotides not matched to a gene: 5. Per the germline V gene, CDR1 is MGHRA and CDR2 is YSYEKL. There are 17 residues in the CDR3. CDR3 nucleotide sequence: TGCGCCAGCAGCCAAGAGGGACAGGGGGGGGCAAATGAAAAACTGTTTTTT. Residues: CASSQEGQGGANEKLFF.

Many counts were recorded for this clonotype. J is TRBJ1-4 and V is TRBV7-2; D uncertain. CDR1 SGHTA and CDR2 FQGNSA come from the germline V gene. V was clipped by 4 bases and J by 5 bases, with 5 bases between them. CDR3 size: 12 residues. For the CDR3, the DNA is TGTGCCAGCAGCTCCGCCAATGAAAAACTGTTTTTT. Amino acid sequence: CASSSANEKLFF.

In its sample, this clonotype was seen many times. The rearrangement links TRBV11-1 to TRBJ2-1; 9 bases map to TRBD1. The trim removed 4 bases at V and 4 bases at J, leaving 5 bases unmatched. The CDR3 runs to 15 residues. The germline gives CDR1 SGHAT, CDR2 FQDESV (reference sequence). CDR3 coding DNA: TGTGCCAGCAGCTCCGGACAGGGGACTTACAATGAGCAGTTCTTC. It is translated as CASSSGQGTYNEQFF. Variable domain in full (rest from reference TRBV11-1 and TRBJ2-1): EAEVAQSPRYKITEKSQAVAFWCDPISGHATLYWYRQILGQGPELLVQFQDESVVDDSQLPKDRFSAERLKGVDSTLKIQPAELGDSAMYLCASSSGQGTYNEQFFGPGTRLTVL.

This rearrangement joins TRBV19 to TRBJ1-1; no firm D call. Germline V gives CDR1 LNHDA, CDR2 SQIVND (reference sequence). Trimming removed 5 bases from V and 4 bases from J, with 11 bases in between. The CDR3 is made up of 13 amino acids. The CDR3 here is CASSRQASTEAFF. Written as DNA, the CDR3 is TGTGCCAGTAGTCGCCAGGCCTCCACTGAAGCTTTCTTT.

As regards this clonotype: This may be a read error, as it is one base from a much larger clone. This rearrangement joins TRBV6-8 to TRBJ1-4; 7 bases fit TRBD1. The CDR3 consists of 16 residues. CDR1 and CDR2 (germline): MNHGY, SAAAGT. V dropped 6 bases and J dropped 8; count of bases not matched to a gene: 15. The CDR3 loop is CASRKRETGLREKLFF. As DNA, the CDR3 is TGTGCCAGCAGGAAAAGGGAGACAGGGTTGAGAGAAAAACTGTTTTTT.

This clonotype was detected ten times or more. The V gene is TRBV14, the J gene TRBJ1-1; 10 bases are a match to TRBD1. V shed 4 bases, J shed 3 bases, and the junction held 5 bases outside the gene matches. Looked up from germline, CDR1 is SGHDN and CDR2 is FVKESK. CDR3 size: 15 residues. The CDR3 sequence: CASSLMDRGYTEAFF. The CDR3 DNA sequence: TGTGCCAGCAGCCTGATGGACAGGGGGTACACTGAAGCTTTCTTT. The full variable domain, completed using reference TRBV14 and TRBJ1-1, is EAGVTQFPSHSVIEKGQTVTLRCDPISGHDNLYWYRRVMGKEIKFLLHFVKESKQDESGMPNNRFLAERTGGTYSTLKVQPAELEDSGVYFCASSLMDRGYTEAFFGQGTRLTVV.

The chain is built from TRBV20-1 and TRBJ2-7; unclear D gene. The germline CDR1 and CDR2 sequences are DFQATT and SNEGSKA (reference sequence). CDR3 length: 12 residues. Trimming removed 5 bases from V and 2 bases from J, with 10 bases in between. The DNA of the CDR3 is TGCAGTGCTGTTGTCGGGCCCTACGAGCAGTACTTC. This encodes CSAVVGPYEQYF.

The chain recombines TRBV5-6 with TRBJ2-5; TRBD2 might be the D (7 bases). This CDR3 comprises 15 residues. Germline CDR1 and CDR2: SGHDT and YYEEEE. Trimming cost V 0 bases and J 4 bases, with 13 bases left between them. The CDR3 protein is CASSLAGGQRETQYF. DNA of the CDR3: TGTGCCAGCAGCTTGGCGGGGGGCCAGAGAGAGACCCAGTACTTC.

This clonotype was seen more than once but under ten times. The chain has TRBV19 and TRBJ2-2; D gene uncertain. Deletions cut 5 bases from V and 3 bases from J, with 7 bases between. The length of the CDR3 is 13 residues. From germline, CDR1 is LNHDA and CDR2 SQIVND (reference sequence). CDR3 nucleotide sequence: TGTGCCAGTAGTCACAGACACACCGGGGAGCTGTTTTTT. Translated: CASSHRHTGELFF. Using reference TRBV19 and TRBJ2-2 for the parts outside the CDR3, the full variable domain is DGGITQSPKYLFRKEGQNVTLSCEQNLNHDAMYWYRQDPGQGLRLIYYSQIVNDFQKGDIAEGYSVSREKKESFPLTVTSAQKNPTAFYLCASSHRHTGELFFGEGSRLTVL.

This clonotype was counted at least ten times. The chain joins TRBV7-8 to TRBJ2-2; 9 positions match TRBD1. V trimming: 5 bases; J trimming: 7 bases; junction bases outside the gene matches: 8. The CDR3 is made up of 15 amino acids. Germline values: CDR1 SGHVS, CDR2 FQNEAQ. This CDR3 is CASSRGQGRIGELFF. The CDR3 DNA follows: TGTGCCAGCAGCCGGGGACAGGGTCGAATCGGGGAGCTGTTTTTT.

This clonotype has a handful of counts. V is TRBV4-1 and J is TRBJ2-3, with a tentative D call TRBD1 (5 bases). V lost 1 base to trimming and J lost 0 bases, with 20 bases between them. The CDR3 runs to 19 residues. Germline-derived CDR1 and CDR2 are MGHRA and YSYEKL. The CDR3 DNA follows: TGCGCCAGCAGCCAAGGAACCATTAAGGGGCCGAGAAGCACAGATACGCAGTATTTT. This codes for CASSQGTIKGPRSTDTQYF.

Only a few counts were recorded for this clonotype. The CDR3 DNA sequence: TGTGCCAGTAGTATGGCAGCGGGGGAAGGGGCCAACGTCCTGACTTTC. The encoded protein is CASSMAAGEGANVLTF. V gene TRBV19 combines with J gene TRBJ2-6; the match to TRBD2 covers 8 bases. Germline V gene sequence: CDR1 LNHDA, CDR2 SQIVND (reference sequence). The CDR3 consists of 16 residues. With V trimmed by 3 bases and J by 4 bases, 5 bases remained unmatched.

V gene TRBV19 combines with J gene TRBJ2-1, with 9 nucleotides matching TRBD1. This CDR3 spans 15 amino acids. Per germline, CDR1 LNHDA and CDR2 SQIVND (reference sequence). J was trimmed by 7 bases and V by 6 bases; bases with no gene match: 10. The DNA for the CDR3 is TGTGCCAGTAGAGCCGGGACAGGGTATCCAAATGAGCAGTTCTTC. It yields the protein CASRAGTGYPNEQFF.

The chain employs TRBV28 and TRBJ2-1; D might be TRBD2 (6 bases). V shed 7 bases and J shed 7 bases, with 17 bases lying between them. The CDR3 is 14 residues long. Per germline, CDR1 MDHEN and CDR2 SYDVKM. This CDR3 reads CASTSATGRNEQFF. In nucleotides, the CDR3 is TGTGCCAGCACATCTGCGACGGGGAGGAATGAGCAGTTCTTC.

V usage is TRBV6-2 or TRBV6-3 and J usage is TRBJ2-7, with D unclear. The CDR3 is 15 residues long. V was shortened by 0 bases and J by 2 bases, with 11 bases between the two germline ends. CDR1 MNHEY and CDR2 SVGEGT come from the germline V gene. CDR3 nucleotide sequence: TGTGCCAGCAGTTACTCGAATACTCTCCCCTACGAGCAGTACTTC. This codes for CASSYSNTLPYEQYF.

The CDR3 loop reads CASSPEGGEIFNEQFF. The CDR3 DNA sequence: TGTGCCAGCAGCCCGGAAGGAGGGGAAATTTTCAATGAGCAGTTCTTC. The gene calls are TRBV5-4 and TRBJ2-1; maybe TRBD2 (6 bases). The length of the CDR3 is 16 residues. Germline V gene sequence: CDR1 SGHNT, CDR2 YYREEE (reference sequence). V was shortened by 4 bases and J by 6 bases, with 20 bases between the two germline ends.

This clonotype was seen many times. The V gene is TRBV7-2, the J gene TRBJ1-2, with 7 bases lining up with TRBD1. With V trimmed by 4 bases and J by 9 bases, 5 bases remained unmatched. The CDR3 is 12 amino acids. Germline CDR1 SGHTA, CDR2 FQGNSA. The CDR3 here is CASSSQGGSYTF. DNA of the CDR3: TGTGCCAGCAGCTCCCAGGGGGGGAGCTACACCTTC.

The V gene is TRBV28, the J gene TRBJ1-5; possible D gene TRBD1, 5 bases. Germline V CDR1 and CDR2: MDHEN, SYDVKM. The CDR3 spans 14 residues. Trimming left V 7 bases short and J 0 bases short, with 10 bases between. The CDR3 coding sequence is TGTGCCAGCATACCCAGGGTTAGCAATCAGCCCCAGCATTTT. Translating gives CASIPRVSNQPQHF. The complete variable domain, with remaining parts taken from reference TRBV28 and TRBJ1-5, reads DVKVTQSSRYLVKRTGEKVFLECVQDMDHENMFWYRQDPGLGLRLIYFSYDVKMKEKGDIPEGYSVSREKKERFSLILESASTNQTSMYLCASIPRVSNQPQHFGDGTRLSIL.

This clonotype has a count of ten or more. Here the CDR3 reads CASRTENTGELFF. In DNA, the CDR3 is TGTGCCAGCAGAACAGAGAACACCGGGGAGCTGTTTTTT. This chain links TRBV28 with TRBJ2-2; D is unclear. Germline V gene data show CDR1 as MDHEN and CDR2 as SYDVKM. The germline V and J ends were trimmed by 6 bases and 1 base, with 6 bases remaining between them. CDR3 length: 13 residues.

This clonotype was counted at least ten times. The chain combines TRBV12-3 or TRBV12-4 with TRBJ2-3; D uncertain. CDR3 length: 13 residues. V was shortened by 2 bases and J by 4 bases, with 7 bases between the two germline ends. The CDR3 bases are TGTGCCAGCAGTTTAATCACCGCAGATACGCAGTATTTT. Residues: CASSLITADTQYF.

A few counts support this clonotype. The chain employs TRBV5-6 and TRBJ2-2; D unresolved. The CDR3 has 16 residues. Trimming took 0 bases from V and 2 from J, leaving 11 bases between them. Germline V gene sequence: CDR1 SGHDT, CDR2 YYEEEE. CDR3 sequence: CASSLAMGANTGELFF. The CDR3 DNA is TGTGCCAGCAGCTTGGCGATGGGTGCCAACACCGGGGAGCTGTTTTTT.

This clonotype came up many times. This chain joins TRBV12-3 or TRBV12-4 and TRBJ1-1; TRBD1 matches at 7 bases. The J segment lost 4 bases and the V segment lost 6 bases, leaving 5 bases of the junction unmatched. The CDR3 consists of 13 residues. CDR3 sequence reads: CASRGDRGTEAFF. The DNA of the CDR3 is TGTGCCAGCAGGGGGGACAGAGGCACTGAAGCTTTCTTT.

The table lists this clonotype with a few counts. The gene calls are TRBV5-5 and TRBJ2-3, with unresolved D. V was shortened by 4 bases and J by 0 bases, with 15 bases between the two germline ends. The CDR3 extends over 16 amino acids. In germline, CDR1 is SGHKS, CDR2 YYEKEE (reference sequence). In DNA form, the CDR3 reads TGTGCCAGCAGCCATCCGTTGGGCACAAGCACAGATACGCAGTATTTT. Protein product: CASSHPLGTSTDTQYF.

J is TRBJ2-6 and V is TRBV3-1, with D unclear. Germline V lookup: CDR1 LGHDT, CDR2 YNNKEL (reference sequence). CDR3 length: 17 amino acids. Trimming left V 1 base short and J 0 bases short, with 10 bases between. In DNA form, the CDR3 reads TGTGCCAGCAGCCAAGGTCGTTGGGTCTCTGGGGCCAACGTCCTGACTTTC. It yields the protein CASSQGRWVSGANVLTF.

The chain joins TRBV28 to TRBJ2-3, with a tentative D call TRBD1 (5 bases). This CDR3 has 15 amino acids. Trimming cost V 5 bases and J 0 bases, with 12 bases left between them. Germline V gives CDR1 MDHEN, CDR2 SYDVKM. The CDR3 is CASSRQPSSTDTQYF. The CDR3 nucleotides read TGTGCCAGCAGTCGACAGCCATCTAGCACAGATACGCAGTATTTT.

This clonotype was recorded at least ten times. This chain joins TRBV7-2 and TRBJ2-2, with D possibly TRBD2 on 6 matching bases. Germline V gives CDR1 SGHTA, CDR2 FQGNSA. Trimming left V 5 bases short and J 1 base short, with 20 bases between. The length of the CDR3 is 18 residues. The CDR3 DNA reads as TGTGCCAGCAGCCAACTCCGAGGGTGGAGGGAGAACACCGGGGAGCTGTTTTTT. This sequence encodes CASSQLRGWRENTGELFF. Drawing the rest from reference TRBV7-2 and TRBJ2-2, the complete variable domain is GAGVSQSPSNKVTEKGKDVELRCDPISGHTALYWYRQSLGQGLEFLIYFQGNSAPDKSGLPSDRFSAERTGGSVSTLTIQRTQQEDSAVYLCASSQLRGWRENTGELFFGEGSRLTVL.